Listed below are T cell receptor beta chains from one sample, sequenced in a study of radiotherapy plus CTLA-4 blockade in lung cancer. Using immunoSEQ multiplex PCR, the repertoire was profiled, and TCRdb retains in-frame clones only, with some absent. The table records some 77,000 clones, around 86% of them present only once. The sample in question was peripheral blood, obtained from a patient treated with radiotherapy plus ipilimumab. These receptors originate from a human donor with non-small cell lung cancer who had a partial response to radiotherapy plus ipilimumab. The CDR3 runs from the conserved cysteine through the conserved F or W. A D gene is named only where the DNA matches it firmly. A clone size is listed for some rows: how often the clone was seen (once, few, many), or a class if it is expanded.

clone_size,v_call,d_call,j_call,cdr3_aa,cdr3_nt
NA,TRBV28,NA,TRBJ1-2,CVGGNGNYGYTF,TGCGTGGGGGGGAATGGTAACTATGGCTACACCTTC
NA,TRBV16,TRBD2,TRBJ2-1,CASSQGLAGAHEQFF,TGTGCCAGCAGCCAGGGACTAGCGGGAGCCCATGAGCAGTTCTTC
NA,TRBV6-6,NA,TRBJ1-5,CASADKNSNQPQHF,TGTGCCAGCGCCGACAAAAATAGCAATCAGCCCCAGCATTTT
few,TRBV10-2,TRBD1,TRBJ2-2,CASSEPGQGSGELFF,TGCGCCAGCAGTGAGCCGGGACAGGGATCCGGGGAGCTGTTTTTT
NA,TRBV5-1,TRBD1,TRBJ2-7,CASSPRQGASYEQYF,TGCGCCAGCAGCCCACGACAGGGTGCATCCTACGAGCAGTACTTC
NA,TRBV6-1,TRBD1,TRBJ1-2,CASRRDRRANYGYTF,TGTGCCAGCAGACGGGACAGGAGAGCTAACTATGGCTACACCTTC
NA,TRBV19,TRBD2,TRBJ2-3,CASSIPGLASDTQYF,TGTGCCAGTAGTATCCCCGGACTAGCGTCAGATACGCAGTATTTT
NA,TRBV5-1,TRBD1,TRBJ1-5,CASSPTGGNQPQHF,TGCGCCAGCAGCCCGACAGGGGGCAATCAGCCCCAGCATTTT
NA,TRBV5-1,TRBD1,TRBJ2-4,CASSLGQGSKNIQYF,TGCGCCAGCAGCTTGGGACAGGGTTCCAAAAACATTCAGTACTTC
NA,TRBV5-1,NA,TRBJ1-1,CASSLGTSNTEAFF,TGCGCCAGCAGCTTGGGGACATCCAACACTGAAGCTTTCTTT
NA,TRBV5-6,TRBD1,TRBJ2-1,CASSRVTGQVVSYNEQFF,TGTGCCAGCAGCAGAGTGACAGGGCAAGTTGTCTCCTACAATGAGCAGTTCTTC
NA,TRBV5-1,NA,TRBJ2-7,CASSLARFYSHEQYF,TGCGCCAGCAGCTTGGCGCGGTTTTATTCCCACGAGCAGTACTTC
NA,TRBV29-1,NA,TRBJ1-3,CSVRQTGNTIYF,TGCAGCGTGAGGCAGACTGGAAACACCATATATTTT
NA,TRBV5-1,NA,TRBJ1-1,CASSLVPGVRNTEAFF,TGCGCCAGCAGCTTGGTTCCGGGGGTTAGGAACACTGAAGCTTTCTTT
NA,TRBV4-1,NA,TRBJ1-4,CASSRSRVGATNEKLFF,TGCGCCAGCAGCCGATCACGGGTAGGGGCGACTAATGAAAAACTGTTTTTT
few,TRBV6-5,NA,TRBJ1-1,CASSVEVYTEAFF,TGTGCCAGCAGTGTAGAGGTATACACTGAAGCTTTCTTT
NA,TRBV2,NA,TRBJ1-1,CASSVGENTEAFF,TGTGCCAGCAGTGTTGGAGAGAACACTGAAGCTTTCTTT
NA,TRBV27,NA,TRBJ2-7,CASSLSGDSFYEQYF,TGTGCCAGCAGTTTATCCGGTGACTCTTTCTACGAGCAGTACTTC
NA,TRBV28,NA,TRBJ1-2,CASTSGQVVGYTF,TGTGCCAGCACAAGTGGTCAGGTTGTTGGCTACACCTTC
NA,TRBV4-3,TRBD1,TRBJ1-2,CASSQEGTGFYGYTF,TGCGCCAGCAGCCAAGAGGGGACAGGCTTCTATGGCTACACCTTC
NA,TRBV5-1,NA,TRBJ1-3,CASSLGRTGNTIYF,TGCGCCAGCAGCCTTGGGAGGACTGGAAACACCATATATTTT
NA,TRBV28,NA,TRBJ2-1,CASGAGTSNEQFF,TGTGCCAGCGGGGCAGGCACCAGTAATGAGCAGTTCTTC
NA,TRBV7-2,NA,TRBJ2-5,CASSLETGYQETQYF,TGTGCCAGCAGCTTAGAGACGGGGTACCAAGAGACCCAGTACTTC
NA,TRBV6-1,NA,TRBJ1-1,CASRGQSNTEAFF,TGTGCCAGCAGGGGACAATCGAACACTGAAGCTTTCTTT
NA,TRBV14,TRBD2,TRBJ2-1,CASSQDLGTSGYNEQFF,TGTGCCAGCAGCCAAGATCTGGGGACTAGCGGTTACAATGAGCAGTTCTTC
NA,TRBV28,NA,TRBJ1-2,CASSRTRGSNYGYTF,TGTGCCAGCAGTCGAACCAGGGGATCGAACTATGGCTACACCTTC
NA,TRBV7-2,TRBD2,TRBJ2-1,CASTHQGVGRGSEQFF,TGTGCCAGCACACACCAAGGGGTCGGGAGGGGATCGGAGCAGTTCTTC
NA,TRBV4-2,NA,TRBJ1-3,CASSQGGGASPGNTIYF,TGTGCCAGCAGCCAAGGAGGGGGTGCGAGCCCTGGAAACACCATATATTTT
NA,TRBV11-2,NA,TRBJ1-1,CASSLSRHTEAFF,TGTGCCAGCAGCTTAAGCAGGCACACTGAAGCTTTCTTT
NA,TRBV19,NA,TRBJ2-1,CASSKSGTSPSEQFF,TGTGCCAGTAGTAAGTCCGGAACAAGTCCTAGCGAGCAGTTCTTC
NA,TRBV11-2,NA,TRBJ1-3,CASSSLSDLLSGNTIYF,TGTGCCAGCAGCTCACTATCCGATCTCCTCTCTGGAAACACCATATATTTT
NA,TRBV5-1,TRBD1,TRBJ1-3,CASSLSGGSGNTIYF,TGCGCCAGCAGCTTGTCAGGGGGCTCTGGAAACACCATATATTTT
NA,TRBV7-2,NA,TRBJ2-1,CASSLVGRGNNEQFF,TGTGCCAGCAGCTTAGTGGGCAGGGGAAACAATGAGCAGTTCTTC
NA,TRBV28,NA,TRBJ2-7,CASNRYYEQYF,TGTGCCAGCAACAGGTACTACGAGCAGTACTTC
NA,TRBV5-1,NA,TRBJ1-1,CASSLSGGYTEAFF,TGCGCCAGCAGCTTAAGCGGCGGCTACACTGAAGCTTTCTTT
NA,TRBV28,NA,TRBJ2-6,CASSLQSGANVLTF,TGTGCCAGCAGTTTACAGTCTGGGGCCAACGTCCTGACTTTC
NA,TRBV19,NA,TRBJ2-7,CASSMGLAHSYEQYF,TGTGCCAGTAGTATGGGATTAGCGCACTCCTACGAGCAGTACTTC
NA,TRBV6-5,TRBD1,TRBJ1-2,CASSGDRGDYGYTF,TGTGCCAGCAGTGGGGACAGGGGGGACTATGGCTACACCTTC
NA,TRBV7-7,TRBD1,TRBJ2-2,CASSLNFGQGNTGELFF,TGTGCTAGCAGCTTAAATTTCGGACAGGGCAACACCGGGGAGCTGTTTTTT
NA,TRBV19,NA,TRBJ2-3,CASSPSGTLLANTQYF,TGTGCCAGCAGTCCCTCCGGGACTCTCCTAGCGAATACGCAGTATTTT
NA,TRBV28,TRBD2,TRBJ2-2,CASSILAGNTGELFF,TGTGCCAGCAGTATCCTAGCGGGAAACACCGGGGAGCTGTTTTTT
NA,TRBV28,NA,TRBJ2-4,CASREIQGAKNIQYF,TGTGCCAGCAGGGAGATACAGGGAGCCAAAAACATTCAGTACTTC
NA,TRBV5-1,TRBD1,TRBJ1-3,CASSPTGTSDTIYF,TGCGCCAGCAGCCCGACAGGGACTTCGGACACCATATATTTT